The following is a T cell receptor beta chain sequence with its context. CDR3 length: 13 amino acids. Deletions cut 2 bases from V and 15 bases from J, with 17 bases between. Germline assignment: CDR1 MGHRA and CDR2 YSYEKL. Sequenced by immunoSEQ multiplex PCR; TCRdb stores in-frame clones only, minus some. This sample has 70,000 to 90,000 clones, with around 90% found just once. This record belongs to a study of technical replicates of blood from several donors. The sequencing input was T cells isolated from PBMCs. The sequence came from a human donor in good health. V gene TRBV4-1 combines with J gene TRBJ2-1; possible D gene TRBD1, 6 bases. The CDR3 is CASSQSTGHTRFF. DNA for the CDR3: TGCGCCAGCAGCCAATCAACAGGGCATACACGGTTCTTC.